The text below deals with one T cell receptor (beta chain). The antigen this receptor binds is unknown. One end of the junction is discordant with germline, which a read error may explain. The library came from the immunoSEQ multiplex PCR assay. The multiplex PCR relied on a mix of 60 forward primers for TCR Vbeta segments and 13 reverse primers for TCR Jbeta segments. The CDR3 region of rearranged TCR beta genes was amplified from genomic DNA with a multiplex PCR assay. On the Illumina HiSeq System, the amplified TCR beta libraries were sequenced as 87-base-pair reads. In the source study's methods: Across the 666 repertoires, a later analysis counted tens of millions of unique TCR beta chains, around 11 million of which were shared by at least two donors. To remove PCR and sequencing errors, raw reads were error-corrected and collapsed into unique sequences using a nearest-neighbor algorithm that merged closely related sequences. CDR3 sequences were aligned to IMGT reference sequences to assign V, D and J gene segments. For a sequence to be retained, a match of at least six nucleotides to both a V gene segment and a J gene segment was required. A rearrangement was called productive if the CDR3 had no stop codons and remained in frame with V and J, and every other rearrangement was called non-productive. Following IMGT convention, CDR3 was defined as the stretch from the second conserved V-encoded cysteine to the conserved J-encoded phenylalanine. The earlier analysis of 500 to 750 of the donors excluded any sequence lacking an unambiguous match to a single V gene segment. In an earlier analysis of approximately 590 of the donors, a V segment was called functional when productive rearrangements were above 56.7%, and segregating when the standard deviation between donors exceeded 5%. A statistical classification framework was built for diagnosing cytomegalovirus status from the catalog of TCR beta chain sequences. V and J gene assignment, in a later analysis, came from comparing TCR nucleotide sequences with IMGT/GENE-DB human TR gene sequences. In a later analysis, CDR3 sequences and most-parsimonious VDJ recombination scenarios were assigned using the TCRdist pipeline. In a later analysis, each TCR beta chain was defined by its CDR3 amino acid sequence together with its V-gene family, and reads without a unique V-gene family were excluded. To address suspected cross-contamination and a sequencing artifact, a later analysis removed over 500 highly shared, low-generation-probability nucleotide sequences. In a later analysis, a clonal expansion index for each public chain was calculated from normalized within-repertoire ranks of inferred template counts. Generation probabilities in a later analysis came from a VDJ recombination model fitted to out-of-frame rearrangements, and those results were checked against IGoR. Hypergeometric tests were used in a later analysis to score TCR-TCR, TCR-HLA and TCR-CMV co-occurrence, with a repertoire-size bias correction applied to the TCR pairs. False discovery rates were estimated in a later analysis by permuting HLA or CMV assignments 20 times. A later analysis grouped co-occurring TCRs with DBSCAN, adding TCRdist sequence similarity when clustering within HLA-allele-positive subsets. Repertoires with fewer than 30,000 or more than 120,000 public chains were left out of co-occurrence clustering, as were about five repertoires with anomalous nucleotide sharing. What TCRdb holds here is the immuneACCESS table cut down to in-frame rearrangements. Part of the clones is not present; checked against another copy, under half of the missing clones reflect an unresolved V gene, and the others are unexplained. V and J calls and clone size are as listed in that table; D and trimming were resolved from the DNA. The sample records 25,000 to 40,000 clones, roughly 60% of which are singletons. Under 25% of the sample rests with the top ten.

This record belongs to a study of cytomegalovirus exposure and HLA in healthy donors (TCRdb year 2017). Regarding the research as a whole: An earlier analysis of approximately 640 of the donors reported approximately 290 Gb of sequence data and roughly 100 million unique TCR beta sequences from roughly 180 million T cells. Around 330 gigabases of sequencing data and 70 million to 95 million unique TCR sequences made up an early release that covered some 640 HLA-typed donors. Among the roughly 400 genotyped donors, approximately 81% belonged to the genetic ancestry cluster associated with self-reported Caucasian donors. The study aimed to test whether signatures of past pathogen exposure could be identified by cataloging public T cell receptors. Using immunosequencing, the study profiled T cell repertoires from around 680 subjects and related those repertoires to cytomegalovirus serostatus. Along with the approximately 700-subject first cohort, a separate validation cohort of over a hundred different subjects was used. To predict cytomegalovirus infection status, the study brought together high-throughput TCR immunosequencing, statistical association of individual TCRs with disease status, and machine learning. To study patterns of TCR occurrence, a later analysis re-analyzed previously published TCR beta repertoires from around 700 donors and added high-resolution HLA genotyping. In the later analysis, no new phenotypic data were used to find candidate immune exposures; instead, reliance was placed on TCR beta sequences and their occurrence across donors. In an earlier analysis of over 550 of the donors, high-throughput TCR beta sequencing was used to judge whether each TCR beta V gene segment behaved as functional or pseudogenic. Donor age, sex, ethnicity and CMV serostatus were collected together with the repertoire data. Genome-wide SNP genotypes for about 65% of the 666 donors were used in a later genetic analysis, which treated that subset as a discovery cohort. All discovery cohort repertoires had been generated on a single sequencing platform. HLA typing included class I and class II loci at four-digit resolution. Typing coverage varied by locus: roughly 629-640 donors for A, B, C, DRB1 and DQB1; some 520 for DQA1; more than 600 for DPA1; approximately 490 for DPB1. Four or five DR-DQ haplotypes were treated as single units for association and clustering because of strong linkage in the cohort. On average, around 240,000 unique TCR beta nucleotide sequences were sequenced per donor among several hundred genotyped donors of the cohort, with roughly 18% of those sequences being non-productive.

What the study reported, not specific to this receptor: Assigning TCR associations to individual alleles was difficult when HLA alleles, especially DR and DQ, strongly co-occurred. Most TCR sequences were observed very rarely across donors, whereas some public TCRs were present in many individuals. Roughly uniform sequencing depth across donors was assumed in presence/absence analyses, although this assumption may not hold. In an earlier analysis of more than 450 of the donors, most TCR beta V segments were observed in productive rearrangements about 87% or about 30% of the time, broadly matching IMGT annotations. CMV serostatus was the only immune exposure information available for the cohort. Some IMGT-functional V segments, including TRBV6-2 and TRBV6-3, could not be distinguished by the 87-base-pair reads and were therefore excluded. A later analysis found that TCR association rates varied across HLA loci, with DRB1 alleles showing the most associated TCRs and HLA-C alleles the fewest. It was suggested by the authors that the approach could potentially be generalized to other disease states and immunological phenotypes. According to a later analysis, most CMV-associated TCR beta chains appeared to be HLA-restricted, and the HLA associations seemed to be driven largely by CMV exposure. According to a later analysis, parvovirus B19, influenza, CMV and Epstein-Barr virus appeared linked to several top co-occurrence clusters. Because counts were too low, about 18 rarely observed V segments, including chromosome 9 orphons, were left out of the earlier analysis of 587 of the donors. Three of the identified cytomegalovirus-associated TCR beta chains were confirmed in vitro to be specific for cytomegalovirus antigens. V-gene and J-gene trimming of TCR beta chains was associated with a missense DCLRE1C variant in a later genetic analysis, and the association was replicated in an independent cohort. Specific HLA alleles were associated with some 15,000 TCR beta sequences at a false discovery rate of 0.05 in a later analysis. A further reported finding was that TCR beta sequences accurately predicted the HLA-A and HLA-B alleles for most subjects in the first cohort. The study gave a list of 150 to 200 TCR beta chains associated with cytomegalovirus. A later analysis found that HLA-associated TCR beta chains were more clonally expanded and had lower generation probabilities than equally common non-associated chains. Because some donors lacked HLA typing at each locus, the association tests relied only on the typed subset. A cluster of highly shared sequence variants was judged likely to be a technical artifact of the sequencing pipeline. A later genetic analysis reported fewer N-insertions in productive TCRs among donors in an Asian-associated ancestry cluster than the approximately 700-donor mean. In this cohort, only TCR beta chains were sequenced, and detectable features were limited by the absence of alpha or paired-chain data. Cytomegalovirus status was reported to be diagnosed by the classifier with high specificity and sensitivity in both the original and validation cohorts. Correlated functional status among segregating V segments might be attributable to linkage disequilibrium, but an unknown experimental factor could not be ruled out.

CDR1 and CDR2 are read off the germline V gene (reference sequence) as SSHAT and FNYEAQ. The CDR3 measures 14 amino acids from cysteine to phenylalanine. The entry retains the CDR3 DNA only, 42 bases that are in frame from base 1. The cohort comprised under 700 healthy bone marrow donors. Cohort members were all nominally healthy when sampled, although unrecorded immune exposures were likely present. The donor tested CMV seropositive, placing the donor among the 289 seropositive members of the cohort. A peripheral blood sample was collected from each donor, and TCR beta sequencing was performed on peripheral blood mononuclear cells. Genomic DNA was extracted from the blood cell samples with the Qiagen DNeasy Blood Extraction Kit.

Sequenced sample: PBMCs. In this chain, TRBV7-7 is recombined with TRBJ2-5, and the D gene may be TRBD1, 6 bases matching. This TCR was recovered from a man between 50 and 59 years old in good health and CMV-seropositive. The CDR3 here reads CASSFMGAGETQYF. The sequence in DNA is TGTGCTAGCAGCTTTATGGGGGCGGGAGAGACCCAGTACTTC.